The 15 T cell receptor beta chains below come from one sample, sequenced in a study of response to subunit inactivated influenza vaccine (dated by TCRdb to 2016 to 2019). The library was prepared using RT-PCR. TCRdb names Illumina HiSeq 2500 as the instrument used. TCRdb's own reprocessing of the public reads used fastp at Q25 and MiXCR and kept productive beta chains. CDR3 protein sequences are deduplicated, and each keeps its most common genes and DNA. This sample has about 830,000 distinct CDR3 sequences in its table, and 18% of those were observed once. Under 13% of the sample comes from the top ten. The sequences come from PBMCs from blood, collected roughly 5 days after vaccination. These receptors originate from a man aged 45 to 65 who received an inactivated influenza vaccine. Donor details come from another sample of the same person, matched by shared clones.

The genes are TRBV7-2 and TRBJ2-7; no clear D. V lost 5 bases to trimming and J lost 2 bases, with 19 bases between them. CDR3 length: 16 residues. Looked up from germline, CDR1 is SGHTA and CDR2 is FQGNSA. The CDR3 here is CASSPMTVKRAYEQYF. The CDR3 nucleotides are TGTGCCAGCAGCCCAATGACGGTTAAACGAGCCTACGAGCAGTACTTC. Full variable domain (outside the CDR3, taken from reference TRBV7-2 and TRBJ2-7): GAGVSQSPSNKVTEKGKDVELRCDPISGHTALYWYRQSLGQGLEFLIYFQGNSAPDKSGLPSDRFSAERTGGSVSTLTIQRTQQEDSAVYLCASSPMTVKRAYEQYFGPGTRLTVT.

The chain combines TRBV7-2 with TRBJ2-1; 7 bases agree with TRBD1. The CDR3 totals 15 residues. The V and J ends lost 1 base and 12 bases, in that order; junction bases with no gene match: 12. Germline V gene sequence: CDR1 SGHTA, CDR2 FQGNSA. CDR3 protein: CASSLVSGQKAPQFF. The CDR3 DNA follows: TGTGCCAGCAGCTTAGTCTCGGGACAGAAGGCCCCGCAGTTCTTC.

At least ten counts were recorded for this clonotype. CDR3 DNA sequence: TGTGCCAGCAGCTTAACAGGGGCTTATCAGTACTTC. Its translation: CASSLTGAYQYF. This chain uses TRBV7-9 with TRBJ2-4; 7 positions match TRBD1. J gave up 12 bases and V 2 bases, and 4 bases lay outside the gene matches. The germline CDR1 and CDR2 sequences are SEHNR and FQNEAQ (reference sequence). CDR3 length: 12 residues.

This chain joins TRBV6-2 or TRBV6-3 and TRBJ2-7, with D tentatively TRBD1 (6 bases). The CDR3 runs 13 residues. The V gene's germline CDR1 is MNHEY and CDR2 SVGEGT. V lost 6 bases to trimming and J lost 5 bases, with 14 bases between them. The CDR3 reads CASSVTGINEQYF. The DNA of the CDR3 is TGTGCCAGCAGCGTGACAGGAATTAACGAGCAGTACTTC.

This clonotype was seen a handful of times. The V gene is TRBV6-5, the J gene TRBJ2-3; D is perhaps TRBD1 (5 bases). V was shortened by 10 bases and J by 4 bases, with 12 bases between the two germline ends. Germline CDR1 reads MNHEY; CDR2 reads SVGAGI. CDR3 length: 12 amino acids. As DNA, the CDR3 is TGTGCCACAGGGATTTCGCCAGATACGCAGTATTTT. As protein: CATGISPDTQYF.

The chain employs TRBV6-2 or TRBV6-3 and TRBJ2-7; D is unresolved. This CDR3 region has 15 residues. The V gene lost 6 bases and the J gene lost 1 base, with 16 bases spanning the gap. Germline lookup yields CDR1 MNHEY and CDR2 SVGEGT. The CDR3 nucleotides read TGTGCCAGCAGCCTCTCCTTATGGGGATCCTACGAGCAGTACTTC. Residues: CASSLSLWGSYEQYF.

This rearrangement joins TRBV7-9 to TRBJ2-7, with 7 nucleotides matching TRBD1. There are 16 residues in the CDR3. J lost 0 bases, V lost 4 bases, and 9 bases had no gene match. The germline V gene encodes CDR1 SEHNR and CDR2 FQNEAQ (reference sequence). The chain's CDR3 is CASSSNWDSSSYEQYF. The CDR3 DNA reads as TGTGCCAGCAGCTCCAATTGGGACAGTAGCTCCTACGAGCAGTACTTC.

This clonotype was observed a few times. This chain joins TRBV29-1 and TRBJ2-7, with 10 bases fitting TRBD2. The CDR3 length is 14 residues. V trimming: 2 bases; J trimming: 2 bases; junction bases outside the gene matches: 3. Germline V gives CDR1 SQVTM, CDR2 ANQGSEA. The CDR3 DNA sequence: TGCAGCGTTGAATCTAGCGGGGGAACCTACGAGCAGTACTTC. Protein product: CSVESSGGTYEQYF.

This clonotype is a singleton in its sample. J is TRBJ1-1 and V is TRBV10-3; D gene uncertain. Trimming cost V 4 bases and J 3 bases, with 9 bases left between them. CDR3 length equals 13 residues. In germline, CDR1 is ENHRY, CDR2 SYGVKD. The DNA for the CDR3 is TGTGCCATCAGTGGTGAAGGGTACACTGAAGCTTTCTTT. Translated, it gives CAISGEGYTEAFF.

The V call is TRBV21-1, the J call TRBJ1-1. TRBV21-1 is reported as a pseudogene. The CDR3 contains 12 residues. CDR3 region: CASSKAWGEAFF. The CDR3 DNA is TGTGCCAGCAGCAAAGCTTGGGGTGAAGCTTTCTTT.

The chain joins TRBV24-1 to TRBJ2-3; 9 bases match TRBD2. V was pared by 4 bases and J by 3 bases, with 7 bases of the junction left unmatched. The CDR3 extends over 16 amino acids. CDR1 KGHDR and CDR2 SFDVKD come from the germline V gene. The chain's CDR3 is CATSDVRTSVTDTQYF. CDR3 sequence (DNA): TGTGCCACCAGTGACGTCAGGACTAGCGTTACAGATACGCAGTATTTT.

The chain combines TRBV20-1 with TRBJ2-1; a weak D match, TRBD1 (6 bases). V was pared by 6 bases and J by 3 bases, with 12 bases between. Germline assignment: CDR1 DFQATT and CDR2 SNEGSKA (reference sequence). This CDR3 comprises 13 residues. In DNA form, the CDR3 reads TGCAGTGCCCGGACAGTCGTCTACAATGAGCAGTTCTTC. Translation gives CSARTVVYNEQFF.

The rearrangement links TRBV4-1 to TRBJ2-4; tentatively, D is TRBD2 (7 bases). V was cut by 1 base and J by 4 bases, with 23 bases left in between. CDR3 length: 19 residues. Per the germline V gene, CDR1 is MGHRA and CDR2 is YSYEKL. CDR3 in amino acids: CASSQARRLGGGVKNIQYF. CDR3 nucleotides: TGCGCCAGCAGCCAAGCACGACGACTGGGAGGGGGGGTGAAAAACATTCAGTACTTC.

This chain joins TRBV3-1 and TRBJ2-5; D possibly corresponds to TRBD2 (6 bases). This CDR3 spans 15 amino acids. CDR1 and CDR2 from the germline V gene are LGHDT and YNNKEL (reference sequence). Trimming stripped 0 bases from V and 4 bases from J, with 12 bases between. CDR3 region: CASSQDREVGETQYF. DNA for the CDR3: TGTGCCAGCAGCCAAGATAGGGAGGTAGGAGAGACCCAGTACTTC.

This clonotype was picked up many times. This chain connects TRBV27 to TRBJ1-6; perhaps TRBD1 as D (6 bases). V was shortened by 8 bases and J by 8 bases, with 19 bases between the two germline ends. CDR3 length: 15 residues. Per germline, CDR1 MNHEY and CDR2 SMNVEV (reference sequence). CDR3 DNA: TGTGCCAGCTCGTCCCAGACAGGCCCGGATTCACCCCTCCACTTT. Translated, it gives CASSSQTGPDSPLHF.